This TCR beta chain was recovered during a study of lymphopenia after photon versus proton radiotherapy. Study observations and caveats: Larger post-nadir TCR diversity loss correlated inversely with survival in deceased patients. Better survival with proton therapy was suggested as possible, not demonstrated. Post-nadir diversity loss with photons came from oligoclonal expansion, particularly CD8+ Temra cells.

The CDR3 sequence is 16 residues long. The V end was cut by 5 bases, the J end by 0 bases, with 14 bases between. Per germline, CDR1 KGHSH and CDR2 LQKENI. Points on this clone: Its target is unknown.

The repertoire was sequenced with immunoSEQ multiplex PCR; TCRdb's copy has only in-frame clones and lacks some. The table has approximately 16,000 clones, about nine tenths seen once; the top ten hold under 14%. The chain links TRBV18 to TRBJ1-5; a weak D match, TRBD1 (5 bases). The sequence derives from a man aged 70 or older with pancreatic cancer. The sample consisted of peripheral blood, taken from a patient treated with proton-based radiotherapy. The CDR3, as DNA: TGTGCCAGCTCATCCGACAGTATTTATAGCAATCAGCCCCAGCATTTT. It translates to CASSSDSIYSNQPQHF.